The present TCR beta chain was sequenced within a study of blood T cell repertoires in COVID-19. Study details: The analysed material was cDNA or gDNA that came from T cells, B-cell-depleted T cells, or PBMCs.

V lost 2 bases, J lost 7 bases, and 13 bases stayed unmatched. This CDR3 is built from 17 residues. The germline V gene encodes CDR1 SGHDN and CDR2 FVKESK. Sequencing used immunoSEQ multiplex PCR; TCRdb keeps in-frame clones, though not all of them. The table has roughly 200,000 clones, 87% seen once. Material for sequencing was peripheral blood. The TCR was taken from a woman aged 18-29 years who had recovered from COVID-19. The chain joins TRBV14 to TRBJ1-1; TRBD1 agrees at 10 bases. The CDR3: CASSQKAGQGIWVEAFF. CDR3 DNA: TGTGCCAGCAGCCAAAAGGCGGGACAGGGGATATGGGTTGAAGCTTTCTTT.